These 31 T cell receptor beta chains share one sample of origin, sequenced in a study of early T cells in non-severe SARS-CoV-2 infection. TCRdb re-called the 5' RACE reads with MiXCR, one entry per CDR3 protein. The sample lists approximately 120,000 distinct CDR3 sequences, just under 15% seen once, with 20% to 25% in the top ten. The material sequenced was whole blood. Source of these receptors: an adult who was a healthcare worker with PCR-confirmed SARS-CoV-2 infection or an uninfected control (not recorded which).

This clonotype was observed a few times. J is TRBJ2-7 and V is TRBV27, with D possibly called TRBD1 or TRBD2 (5 bases each). Trimming removed 0 bases from V and 3 bases from J, with 6 bases in between. Germline CDR1 and CDR2: MNHEY and SMNVEV (reference sequence). CDR3 length: 13 residues. CDR3 in DNA: TGTGCCAGCAGTTTATCGGGGGACTACGAGCAGTACTTC. This gives the protein CASSLSGDYEQYF.

This clonotype appeared a few times. J is TRBJ1-5 and V is TRBV7-9, with D uncertain. V was pared by 3 bases and J by 6 bases, with 6 bases between. The CDR3 consists of 12 residues. Germline V lookup: CDR1 SEHNR, CDR2 FQNEAQ (reference sequence). CDR3 DNA: TGTGCCAGCAGCTTTGACACTCAGCCCCAGCATTTT. It codes for CASSFDTQPQHF.

This clonotype was detected a few times. The chain couples TRBV5-1 to TRBJ2-5, with a weak D call TRBD2 (6 bases). The V end was cut by 3 bases, the J end by 2 bases, with 17 bases between. CDR3 size: 16 residues. The germline CDR1 and CDR2 sequences are SGHRS and YFSETQ. CDR3 DNA: TGCGCCAGCAGCTCCGGAGGAGCCGGGAGTCAAGAGACCCAGTACTTC. Encoded protein: CASSSGGAGSQETQYF.

In its sample, this clonotype was seen a few times. The V gene is TRBV29-1, the J gene TRBJ2-7, with unresolved D. Germline V gene sequence: CDR1 SQVTM, CDR2 ANQGSEA. The CDR3 is 15 residues long. The V end lost 6 bases, the J end lost 2 bases, and 20 bases lay between the germline ends. The CDR3 region is CSVVPSRGPPYEQYF. The CDR3 region has the DNA TGCAGCGTAGTCCCTTCCCGAGGCCCCCCCTACGAGCAGTACTTC.

This clonotype was counted between two and nine times. The V and J genes are TRBV7-6 and TRBJ2-3; no firm D call. V lost 2 bases to trimming and J lost 3 bases, with 6 bases between them. The CDR3 extends over 13 amino acids. CDR1 and CDR2 (germline): SGHVS, FNYEAQ. The CDR3 DNA reads as TGTGCCAGCAGCTTAAAACGGACAGATACGCAGTATTTT. This codes for CASSLKRTDTQYF.

With respect to this clonotype: An end of the junction differs from the germline gene, which may be a read error. The chain uses TRBV6-5 and TRBJ1-1; D is unresolved. The CDR3 consists of 11 residues. Germline CDR1 MNHEY, CDR2 SVGAGI. CDR3 nucleotides: TGTGCCAGCTCGCGGAACACTGAAGCTCTCTTT. The encoded protein is CASSRNTEALF.

The V call is TRBV7-9, the J call TRBJ2-1; no reliable D call. Germline V gene data show CDR1 as SEHNR and CDR2 as FQNEAQ (reference sequence). CDR3 length: 16 amino acids. V was shortened by 5 bases and J by 8 bases, with 22 bases between the two germline ends. Written as DNA, the CDR3 is TGTGCCAGCAGCCCCGGATCGTGGGGAACAAAGGATGAGCAGTTCTTC. Translating gives CASSPGSWGTKDEQFF.

This clonotype was counted between two and nine times. The chain carries TRBV3-1 and TRBJ1-2; tentatively, D is TRBD1 (5 bases). Trimming removed 7 bases at V and 7 bases at J, with 16 bases between. Germline assignment: CDR1 LGHDT and CDR2 YNNKEL (reference sequence). The CDR3 contains 13 residues. CDR3 sequence: CASTTGGRSGYTF. The CDR3 DNA follows: TGTGCCAGCACCACCGGGGGACGGAGTGGCTACACCTTC.

The J gene is TRBJ1-1, the V gene TRBV5-1; no firm D call. V was shortened by 0 bases and J by 2 bases, with 8 bases between the two germline ends. CDR3 size: 14 residues. Germline CDR1 reads SGHRS; CDR2 reads YFSETQ. This chain's CDR3 is CASSLAADNTEAFF. The CDR3 DNA reads as TGCGCCAGCAGCTTGGCGGCGGACAACACTGAAGCTTTCTTT.

In its sample, this clonotype was seen a few times. The V gene is TRBV6-2 or TRBV6-3, the J gene TRBJ2-2; tentative D call: TRBD2 (5 bases). From germline, CDR1 is MNHEY and CDR2 SVGEGT. The V end lost 6 bases, the J end lost 8 bases, and 13 bases lay between the germline ends. This CDR3 comprises 13 residues. The CDR3 bases are TGTGCCAGCAGAGATACGGGGTTGGGGGAGCTGTTTTTT. The encoded protein is CASRDTGLGELFF.

The gene calls are TRBV2 and TRBJ1-2; 8 positions match TRBD1. Unmatched junction bases numbered 10, after V lost 6 bases and J lost 4 bases. The CDR3 contains 15 residues. The germline V gene encodes CDR1 SNHLY and CDR2 FYNNEI. The CDR3 region has the DNA TGTGCCAGCAGACGCCAGGGGGACAGGTCCTATGGCTACACCTTC. It is translated as CASRRQGDRSYGYTF.

This clonotype appeared many times. The chain joins TRBV7-9 to TRBJ1-2; 8 nucleotides match TRBD1. CDR3 length: 15 residues. With V trimmed by 4 bases and J by 8 bases, 12 bases remained unmatched. Per the germline V gene, CDR1 is SEHNR and CDR2 is FQNEAQ (reference sequence). The CDR3 loop is CASSSTGTGIGGYTF. CDR3 DNA: TGTGCCAGCAGCTCCACCGGGACAGGAATAGGAGGCTACACCTTC.

This CDR3 reads CAWSRLNTEAFF. For the CDR3, the DNA is TGTGCCTGGAGTCGATTGAACACTGAAGCTTTCTTT. J is TRBJ1-1 and V is TRBV30; the D is unclear. CDR1 and CDR2 (germline): GTSNPN, SVGIG (reference sequence). This CDR3 has 12 residues. Trimming removed 2 bases from V and 0 bases from J, with 4 bases in between.

This chain uses TRBV3-1 with TRBJ2-3; a possible D gene is TRBD2 (6 bases). The CDR3 is made up of 17 amino acids. Germline values: CDR1 LGHDT, CDR2 YNNKEL (reference sequence). Deletions cut 0 bases from V and 3 bases from J, with 16 bases between. CDR3 DNA: TGTGCCAGCAGCCAAGAGGGAATAGCGGTGACGACAGATACGCAGTATTTT. Protein product: CASSQEGIAVTTDTQYF.

This clonotype was observed a handful of times. The V call is TRBV3-1, the J call TRBJ1-2; TRBD1 agrees at 8 bases. Losses at the gene ends were 1 base for V and 8 bases for J; bases not matched to a gene: 9. The CDR3 runs to 15 residues. The germline V gene encodes CDR1 LGHDT and CDR2 YNNKEL (reference sequence). CDR3 region: CASSQGHRGTGGYTF. In DNA, the CDR3 is TGTGCCAGCAGCCAAGGACACAGGGGGACGGGCGGCTACACCTTC.

This clonotype was detected only a few times. The chain employs TRBV2 and TRBJ1-5; D unresolved. The V gene's germline CDR1 is SNHLY and CDR2 FYNNEI. V lost 3 bases and J lost 1, with 7 bases in between. The CDR3 length is 14 residues. The DNA of the CDR3 is TGTGCCAGCAGTGATTCGAACAGCAATCAGCCCCAGCATTTT. It encodes CASSDSNSNQPQHF.

The rearrangement joins TRBV4-1 to TRBJ1-1; the match to TRBD1 covers 8 bases. Germline lookup yields CDR1 MGHRA and CDR2 YSYEKL. The length of the CDR3 is 15 residues. Trimming at V came to 1 base and at J to 7 bases, leaving 8 bases not matched to a gene. CDR3 sequence (DNA): TGCGCCAGCAGCCAAGTCGGACAGGGTGAAGGTGAAGCTTTCTTT. Amino acid sequence: CASSQVGQGEGEAFF.

The chain has TRBV7-9 and TRBJ2-7, with unresolved D. V lost 3 bases to trimming and J lost 5 bases, with 5 bases between them. CDR3 length: 11 amino acids. Germline V lookup: CDR1 SEHNR, CDR2 FQNEAQ (reference sequence). The CDR3 protein is CASSFQDEQYF. CDR3 nucleotides: TGTGCCAGCAGCTTTCAGGACGAGCAGTACTTC.

The rearrangement links TRBV12-3 or TRBV12-4 to TRBJ2-2, with a tentative D call TRBD2 (5 bases). The CDR3 is made up of 12 amino acids. V was clipped by 10 bases and J by 8 bases, with 14 bases between them. Here the CDR3 DNA reads TGTGCCACCGGAGACCCGGGAGGGGAGCTGTTTTTT. Encoded protein: CATGDPGGELFF.

The V call is TRBV10-3, the J call TRBJ2-2; D possibly uses TRBD1 or TRBD2 (6 bases each). This CDR3 contains 15 residues. The germline V gene encodes CDR1 ENHRY and CDR2 SYGVKD. Between the trimmed V and J ends, which lost 6 bases and 0 bases, there was a span of 11 bases. The CDR3 region has the DNA TGTGCCATCAGAGAGGGGGGTACGAACACCGGGGAGCTGTTTTTT. It yields the protein CAIREGGTNTGELFF.

The J gene is TRBJ2-7, the V gene TRBV9; D unresolved. The germline V and J ends were trimmed by 4 bases and 0 bases, with 14 bases remaining between them. The V gene's germline CDR1 is SGDLS and CDR2 YYNGEE. The CDR3 sequence is 15 residues long. DNA for the CDR3: TGTGCCAGCAGCCGGAGCTCAGAAAGCTCCTACGAGCAGTACTTC. Translating it yields CASSRSSESSYEQYF. Based on the CDR3 plus reference TRBV9 and TRBJ2-7, the full variable domain is DSGVTQTPKHLITATGQRVTLRCSPRSGDLSVYWYQQSLDQGLQFLIQYYNGEERAKGNILERFSAQQFPDLHSELNLSSLELGDSALYFCASSRSSESSYEQYFGPGTRLTVT.

This clonotype was seen a single time. The rearrangement links TRBV5-5 to TRBJ2-7; D uncertain. CDR1 and CDR2 (germline): SGHKS, YYEKEE (reference sequence). The CDR3 consists of 13 residues. V lost 3 bases and J 3 bases, leaving 10 bases between the germline ends. CDR3 residues: CASSSRLSYEQYF. The DNA of the CDR3 is TGTGCCAGCAGCTCCCGCCTGAGCTACGAGCAGTACTTC.

This clonotype was detected only a few times. The J gene is TRBJ1-1, the V gene TRBV6-5; 9 nucleotides match TRBD1. The germline gives CDR1 MNHEY, CDR2 SVGAGI. V lost 2 bases and J lost 8; bases outside the gene matches: 3. CDR3 size: 13 residues. CDR3 region: CASSYTGGAEAFF. The CDR3 region has the DNA TGTGCCAGCAGTTACACAGGGGGCGCCGAAGCTTTCTTT.

In its sample, this clonotype was seen many times. The chain uses TRBV7-2 and TRBJ1-1; unclear D gene. Germline V lookup: CDR1 SGHTA, CDR2 FQGNSA. Trimming removed 3 bases at V and 0 bases at J, with 11 bases between. The length of the CDR3 is 15 residues. The CDR3 sequence: CASSLFSIMNTEAFF. For the CDR3, the DNA is TGTGCCAGCAGCTTGTTCAGCATTATGAACACTGAAGCTTTCTTT.

This clonotype was detected only a few times. The chain uses TRBV19 and TRBJ1-1, with 7 bases aligning to TRBD1. Trimming at V came to 6 bases and at J to 3 bases, leaving 13 bases not matched to a gene. Germline CDR1 and CDR2: LNHDA and SQIVND (reference sequence). The length of the CDR3 is 16 residues. DNA of the CDR3: TGTGCCAGTAGGCACTTAGGGGGCCAGGGGGACACTGAAGCTTTCTTT. Translating it yields CASRHLGGQGDTEAFF. Supplemented by reference TRBV19 and TRBJ1-1, the full variable domain reads DGGITQSPKYLFRKEGQNVTLSCEQNLNHDAMYWYRQDPGQGLRLIYYSQIVNDFQKGDIAEGYSVSREKKESFPLTVTSAQKNPTAFYLCASRHLGGQGDTEAFFGQGTRLTVV.

This clonotype came up many times. The J gene is TRBJ1-4, the V gene TRBV10-3; tentatively, D is TRBD1 (5 bases). The CDR3 spans 14 residues. Germline CDR1 ENHRY, CDR2 SYGVKD. Trimming took off 6 bases at V and 7 bases at J, with 15 bases between the two ends. The CDR3 bases are TGTGCCATCAGCGACGGGCAGGGAGGTGAAAAACTGTTTTTT. Translating gives CAISDGQGGEKLFF.

This clonotype has a count of ten or more. The V and J genes are TRBV3-1 and TRBJ2-7; tentative D call: TRBD2 (5 bases). Germline CDR1 and CDR2: LGHDT and YNNKEL (reference sequence). CDR3 length: 17 residues. V shed 0 bases and J shed 3 bases, with 18 bases lying between them. As DNA, the CDR3 is TGTGCCAGCAGCCAAGATCCGACCCTCTCCGGGAACTACGAGCAGTACTTC. Protein product: CASSQDPTLSGNYEQYF.

The CDR3 DNA is TGTGCCAGCAGTGCCGGGACAGATTACGAGCAGTACTTC. Translated, it gives CASSAGTDYEQYF. The chain links TRBV12-3 or TRBV12-4 to TRBJ2-7; 7 bases fit TRBD1. The CDR3 consists of 13 residues. V gave up 5 bases and J gave up 4 bases; unmatched junction bases: 5.

A few counts support this clonotype. The CDR3 bases are TGCGCCAGCAGCCATGTTTACAGCGGGGGGGCTTACAATGAGCAGTTCTTC. Its protein is CASSHVYSGGAYNEQFF. This chain joins TRBV4-1 and TRBJ2-1; 10 nucleotides agree with TRBD2. This CDR3 has 17 amino acids. V dropped 3 bases and J dropped 4; count of bases not matched to a gene: 9. Germline V lookup: CDR1 MGHRA, CDR2 YSYEKL.

V usage is TRBV10-3 and J usage is TRBJ2-7; D perhaps matches TRBD2 (6 bases). Germline V gene lookup returns CDR1 ENHRY and CDR2 SYGVKD. The CDR3 is 14 residues long. V lost 10 bases to trimming and J lost 0 bases, with 16 bases between them. The CDR3 loop is CATSRGENSYEQYF. As DNA, the CDR3 is TGTGCCACCTCGCGCGGGGAGAACTCCTACGAGCAGTACTTC.

The table lists this clonotype with many counts. The chain employs TRBV7-6 and TRBJ2-7; maybe TRBD1 (6 bases). Trimming pared 5 bases from V and 2 bases from J, leaving 16 bases between. Germline loops: CDR1 SGHVS, CDR2 FNYEAQ. The CDR3 spans 15 residues. CDR3 sequence: CASSQKQGHPYEQYF. The CDR3 nucleotides read TGTGCCAGCAGCCAAAAACAGGGACACCCCTACGAGCAGTACTTC.